The entry below describes one T cell receptor beta chain. No qualities accompany the bases; no much larger clone lies one base away. These data belong to a study of T cells after yellow fever vaccination (dated by TCRdb to about 2019). Study-level background: Memory subsets (EM, EMRA, CM and Tscm) were sorted on a BD FACS Aria III using CD3, CD45RA, CCR7 and CD95 staining. The SMART-Seq v4 Ultra Low Input RNA kit was used to prepare libraries from fractions with low cell numbers. To follow T-cell clones before and after both primary and booster YFV17D yellow fever vaccination, bulk TCR alpha and beta repertoires underwent longitudinal sequencing. Two healthy male donors, one aged 18 to 29 and one aged 30 to 40 years, made up the cohort. Blood samples were taken at several timepoints before and after primary and secondary immunization, and bulk PBMC replicates and cell subsets were isolated. Memory subsets were sorted on days 0, 15 and 45 and at 18 months following primary vaccination, and on days 0, 15 and 45 following the 30-year booster.

The intended sense of this specimen's treatment or condition label: live attenuated yellow fever vaccine strain. PBMCs were isolated from peripheral blood using a standard Ficoll-Paque protocol. RNA from sorted memory subsets was extracted with the RNeasy Micro Kit. TCR cDNA was made using 5'RACE template switching, a step that added a universal primer site and unique molecular identifiers. Priming of cDNA synthesis was performed from both the TCR alpha and TCR beta constant segments. Libraries were amplified in two PCR steps, with sample barcodes and sequencing adapters added in the second step. Sequencing of the libraries was done on either Illumina HiSeq 2500 (2x100 bp) or NovaSeq (2x150 bp). From the authors' description of their analysis: MIGEC handled demultiplexing of reads and collapsing into UMI consensus sequences, while MiXCR performed V(D)J alignment. Vaccine-responding clonotypes were identified with edgeR using replicate PBMC samples, with FDR below 0.01 and a log2 fold change above 5 up to day 15 being required. Bulk clonotypes were assigned CD4 or CD8 identity according to which sequenced CD4 or CD8 repertoire held them at higher abundance. To estimate how each clone was distributed across memory phenotypes, clonotype frequencies in memory subsets were weighted by the numbers of FACS-sorted cells. The public reads were reanalyzed by TCRdb: fastp trimming at Q25, MiXCR alignment, in-frame beta chains only. Rows merge per CDR3 protein into single entries with the most common DNA and genes. TCRdb's processing, not the study's, gives the V and J calls here. For this sample there are 5,000 or so distinct CDR3 sequences; about 6.1% appear just once. The ten top clones hold 60% of the sample.

Overall study outcomes, separate from this receptor: After the booster, most clones that had expanded after primary vaccination were detected again (approximately 95% of CD4 and around nine tenths of CD8), suggesting broad maintenance of memory. FACS-sorted repertoires could contain abundant contaminating clonotypes from the bulk population, so computational filtering was required. The study included only two donors, which limits how far the findings can be generalized. In the sorted memory subsets on day 0, nearly all vaccine-responding clonotypes were below the level of detection. A small share of clonotypes was detected in both CD4 and CD8 compartments, with the overlap likely arising from convergent recombination. Compared with the primary T-cell response, the secondary T-cell response was weaker but faster, peaking on day 5 rather than day 15.

CDR1 DFQATT and CDR2 SNEGSKA were looked up in the germline V gene (reference sequence). The CDR3, from cysteine to phenylalanine, totals 17 residues. Only CDR3 DNA is held: 51 bases, read in frame from base 1. Trimming accounts for 2 bases at V and 1 base at J, while the number of junction bases matched to no gene is 11. The chain uses TRBV20-1 and TRBJ1-1; 9 middle bases align to TRBD1. The sequence came from a man aged 18 to 30 who received the YFV17D yellow fever vaccine. Sample: PBMCs, either bulk or a sorted T-cell subset (CD4+, CD8+, memory, or dextramer-sorted; not recorded which), taken around 14 days after the first yellow fever vaccination. The CDR3: CSARSSGTGNPNTEAFF. The nucleotides are TGCAGTGCTAGAAGCTCCGGGACAGGGAACCCGAACACTGAAGCTTTCTTT.